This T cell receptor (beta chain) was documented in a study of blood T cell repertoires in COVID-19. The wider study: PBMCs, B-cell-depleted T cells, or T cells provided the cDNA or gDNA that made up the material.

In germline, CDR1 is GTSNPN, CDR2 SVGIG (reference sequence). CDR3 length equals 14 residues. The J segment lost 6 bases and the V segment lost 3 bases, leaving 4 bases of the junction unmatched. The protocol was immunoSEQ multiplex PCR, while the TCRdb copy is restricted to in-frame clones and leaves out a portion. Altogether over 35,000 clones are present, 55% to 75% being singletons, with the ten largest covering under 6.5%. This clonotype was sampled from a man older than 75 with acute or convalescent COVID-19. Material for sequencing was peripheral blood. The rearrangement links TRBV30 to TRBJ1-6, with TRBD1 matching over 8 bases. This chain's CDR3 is CAWSRGQVNSPLHF. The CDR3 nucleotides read TGTGCCTGGAGCAGGGGGCAAGTTAATTCACCCCTCCACTTT.